These 17 T cell receptor beta chains were all obtained from the same sample, sequenced in a study of beta chain features in type 1 diabetes. TCRB transcripts that were expressed got sequenced, as all of the isolated RNA had been reverse transcribed. Some clones are missing from TCRdb's copy, which holds only in-frame ones; the method was immunoSEQ multiplex PCR. The data show 550,000 to 850,000 clones, with 13% seen just once and approximately 0.022% held by the top ten. Their cognate antigens are unknown. The study, taken as a whole, reports: All four CD4+ subsets of Type 1 diabetes patients contained TCRB CDR3s that were moderately but significantly shorter.

Sequences were obtained from naive CD4+ T cells from blood. The receptors were gathered from a man younger than 30 with type 1 diabetes.

The CDR3 DNA reads as TGTGCCAGCAGTTTGGTGCTAGCGGGGAGCACAGATACGCAGTATTTT. Amino acids: CASSLVLAGSTDTQYF. The genes are TRBV27 and TRBJ2-3; 9 bases align to TRBD2. Germline V gene sequence: CDR1 MNHEY, CDR2 SMNVEV (reference sequence). The CDR3 is made up of 16 amino acids. With 3 bases clipped from V and 0 bases from J, the junction kept 4 bases outside the gene matches.

This chain joins TRBV4-1 and TRBJ2-5, with TRBD1 matching over 11 bases. Germline V gives CDR1 MGHRA, CDR2 YSYEKL. This CDR3 region has 16 residues. J lost 5 bases, V lost 5 bases, and 10 bases had no gene match. The CDR3 sequence is CASSSPRGQGDETQYF. For the CDR3, the DNA is TGCGCCAGCAGCTCCCCCCGGGGACAGGGGGATGAGACCCAGTACTTC.

The chain's CDR3 is CASSSLGQGPGELFF. The CDR3 coding sequence is TGTGCCAGCAGTTCTCTGGGACAGGGTCCCGGGGAGCTGTTTTTT. The V call is TRBV28, the J call TRBJ2-2, with TRBD1 matching 9 bases. The length of the CDR3 is 15 residues. CDR1 is MDHEN, CDR2 SYDVKM, per germline. The J segment lost 6 bases and the V segment lost 4 bases, leaving 6 bases of the junction unmatched.

The chain carries TRBV29-1 and TRBJ1-2; D is unclear. The V end lost 7 bases, the J end lost 1 base, and 13 bases lay between the germline ends. This CDR3 region has 13 residues. Germline V gene sequence: CDR1 SQVTM, CDR2 ANQGSEA. Here the CDR3 DNA reads TGCAGCGCCTCGAGGCCGCTTAACTATGGCTACACCTTC. Encoded protein: CSASRPLNYGYTF.

This clone was seen more than once but under ten times. The CDR3 DNA reads TGTGCCACCGGCGGAGAGACCCAGTACTTC. Its protein product is CATGGETQYF. V and J are TRBV19 and TRBJ2-5; D not resolved. The CDR3 runs 10 residues. The ends were cut back, 10 bases at V and 4 bases at J, with 7 bases in the middle. Germline V gene lookup returns CDR1 LNHDA and CDR2 SQIVND (reference sequence).

This clone was counted only a few times. DNA of the CDR3: TGTGCCAGCAGCTCAACTCAGATCGGCTATGGCTACACCTTC. Encoded protein: CASSSTQIGYGYTF. V usage is TRBV6-6 and J usage is TRBJ1-2; D remains unclear. Germline V gives CDR1 MNHNY, CDR2 SVGAGI (reference sequence). The CDR3 is 14 residues long. Trimming took 6 bases from V and 4 from J, leaving 15 bases between them.

The V call is TRBV27, the J call TRBJ2-5; no reliable D call. CDR1 and CDR2 from the germline V gene are MNHEY and SMNVEV (reference sequence). The V gene lost 2 bases and the J gene lost 1 base, with 5 bases spanning the gap. The CDR3 has 13 residues. CDR3 sequence reads: CASSLKGQETQYF. The CDR3, as DNA: TGTGCCAGCAGTTTAAAGGGCCAAGAGACCCAGTACTTC.

The chain couples TRBV7-3 to TRBJ2-2; D gene ambiguous. CDR3 length: 14 residues. V dropped 5 bases and J dropped 3 bases, with 10 bases sitting between them. Looked up from germline, CDR1 is SGHTA and CDR2 is FQGTGA. CDR3 nucleotides: TGTGCCAGCAGCCCCTCGGTTGACACCGGGGAGCTGTTTTTT. It codes for CASSPSVDTGELFF.

This clone has more than one count but fewer than ten. A single base separates this from a much larger clone, so it may be a read error. CDR3 DNA sequence: TGTGCCAGCAGCATCACAGATACGCAGTATTTT. Translating it yields CASSITDTQYF. The chain joins TRBV7-6 to TRBJ2-3; D call uncertain. With 5 bases removed from V and 2 bases from J, the gap between germline ends came to 2 bases. The germline V gene has CDR1 SGHVS and CDR2 FNYEAQ. This CDR3 has 11 residues.

This chain connects TRBV9 to TRBJ1-6; TRBD1 is a possible D gene (5 bases). Germline V gene sequence: CDR1 SGDLS, CDR2 YYNGEE. The V end was cut by 4 bases, the J end by 8 bases, with 13 bases between. The CDR3 has 14 residues. The DNA for the CDR3 is TGTGCCAGCAGCTCGGGGACCTTCTATTCACCCCTCCACTTT. Amino acid sequence: CASSSGTFYSPLHF.

This clone showed up just a few times. In DNA, the CDR3 is TGTGCCAGCAGTGAATCTGGACAGATCTATGGCTACACCTTC. It yields the protein CASSESGQIYGYTF. This chain links TRBV25-1 with TRBJ1-2, with a possible D match to TRBD1 (6 bases). The length of the CDR3 is 14 residues. The germline V gene encodes CDR1 MGHDK and CDR2 SYGVNS. V lost 1 base and J lost 4, with 10 bases in between.

The CDR3 sequence is CASSELAGGVTNEQFF. DNA of the CDR3: TGTGCCAGCAGTGAACTAGCGGGGGGCGTCACCAATGAGCAGTTCTTC. V usage is TRBV6-1 and J usage is TRBJ2-1; 11 nucleotides agree with TRBD2. This CDR3 has 16 amino acids. Germline lookup yields CDR1 MNHNS and CDR2 SASEGT. V was pared by 2 bases and J by 6 bases, with 6 bases of the junction left unmatched.

J is TRBJ2-7 and V is TRBV30, with no clear D. Germline V gives CDR1 GTSNPN, CDR2 SVGIG (reference sequence). V was clipped by 0 bases and J by 7 bases, with 7 bases between them. There are 11 residues in the CDR3. The CDR3 DNA follows: TGTGCCTGGAGTGTACTCGGGGAGCAGTACTTC. Protein product: CAWSVLGEQYF.

V and J are TRBV9 and TRBJ1-1; D is ambiguous. Germline-derived CDR1 and CDR2 are SGDLS and YYNGEE. Trimming removed 0 bases at V and 3 bases at J, with 9 bases between. The CDR3 covers 14 residues. Here the CDR3 DNA reads TGTGCCAGCAGCGTAGCTGTCTGGGACACTGAAGCTTTCTTT. Protein product: CASSVAVWDTEAFF.

This rearrangement joins TRBV7-2 to TRBJ1-2; tentatively, D is TRBD1 (5 bases). The CDR3 runs 15 residues. CDR1 SGHTA and CDR2 FQGNSA come from the germline V gene. V was trimmed by 5 bases and J by 4 bases, leaving 17 bases between them. The CDR3 loop is CASSANRSPSYGYTF. In DNA form, the CDR3 reads TGTGCCAGCAGCGCGAACAGGAGTCCGTCCTATGGCTACACCTTC.

The sample holds a few counts of this clone. The chain recombines TRBV14 with TRBJ2-1; D is uncertain. The CDR3 runs 18 residues. Trimming pared 4 bases from V and 4 bases from J, leaving 23 bases between. Per the germline V gene, CDR1 is SGHDN and CDR2 is FVKESK. The CDR3: CASSLGPGGFSSYNEQFF. In nucleotides, the CDR3 is TGTGCCAGCAGCCTGGGCCCGGGCGGATTTAGTTCATACAATGAGCAGTTCTTC.

This chain joins TRBV7-9 and TRBJ2-1, with 14 bases identical to TRBD2. CDR1 and CDR2 (germline): SEHNR, FQNEAQ (reference sequence). This CDR3 is built from 14 residues. V shed 5 bases, J shed 7 bases, and the junction held 1 base outside the gene matches. The chain's CDR3 is CASSRTSGGNEQFF. The DNA of the CDR3 is TGTGCCAGCAGCCGGACTAGCGGGGGGAATGAGCAGTTCTTC.